This T cell receptor (beta chain) comes out of a study of early T cells in non-severe SARS-CoV-2 infection. Across the study: Bulk RNA isolated from unsorted whole blood underwent sequencing; chains were not paired.

TCRdb recomputed calls from the 5' RACE reads with MiXCR, one row per CDR3 protein. The sample has around 110,000 distinct CDR3 sequences; 11% are singletons. This clonotype was recorded many times. This sequence was found in an adult who was a healthcare worker with PCR-confirmed SARS-CoV-2 infection or an uninfected control (not recorded which). The sequenced sample consisted of whole blood.

CDR3 sequence reads: CASSLSTPKETQYF. For the CDR3, the DNA is TGTGCCAGCAGCTTAAGTACCCCAAAAGAGACCCAGTACTTC. The chain carries TRBV7-2 and TRBJ2-5, with unresolved D. CDR1 is SGHTA, CDR2 FQGNSA, per germline. Trimming shortened V by 2 bases and J by 3 bases, and 10 bases separated the two germline ends. The CDR3 sequence is 14 residues long.